This T cell receptor beta chain was recorded in a study of T cells after somatic rescue of genetic block. Sequenced by immunoSEQ multiplex PCR; TCRdb stores in-frame clones only, minus some. This table has just over 14,000 clones, around 68% appearing once. V dropped 3 bases and J dropped 4 bases, with 6 bases sitting between them. Germline V gives CDR1 SGHAT, CDR2 FQNNGV. The CDR3 has 13 residues. The sequencing input was peripheral blood mononuclear cells (PBMCs). This clonotype was sampled from a man in his late teens or twenties. This chain connects TRBV11-2 to TRBJ1-4; D unclear. In DNA, the CDR3 is TGTGCCAGCAGCTTTACCTTTAATGAAAAACTGTTTTTT. Translated: CASSFTFNEKLFF.